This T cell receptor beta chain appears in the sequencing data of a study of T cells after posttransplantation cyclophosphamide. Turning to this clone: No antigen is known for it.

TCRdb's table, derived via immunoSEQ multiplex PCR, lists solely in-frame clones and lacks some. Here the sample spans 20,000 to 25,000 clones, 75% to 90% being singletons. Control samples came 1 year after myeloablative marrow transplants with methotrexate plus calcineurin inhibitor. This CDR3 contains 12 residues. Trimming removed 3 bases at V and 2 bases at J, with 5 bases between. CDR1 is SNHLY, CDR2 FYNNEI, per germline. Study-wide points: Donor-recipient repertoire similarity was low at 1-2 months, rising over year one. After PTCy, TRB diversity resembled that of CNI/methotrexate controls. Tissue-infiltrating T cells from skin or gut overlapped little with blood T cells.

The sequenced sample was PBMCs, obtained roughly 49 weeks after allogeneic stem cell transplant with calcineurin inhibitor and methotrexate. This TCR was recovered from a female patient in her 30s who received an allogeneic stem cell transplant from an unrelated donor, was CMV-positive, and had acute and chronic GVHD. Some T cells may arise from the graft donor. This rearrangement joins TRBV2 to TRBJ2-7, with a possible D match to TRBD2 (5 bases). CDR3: CASSERAYEQYF. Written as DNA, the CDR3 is TGTGCCAGCAGTGAGAGGGCCTACGAGCAGTACTTC.